This record covers a single T cell receptor (beta chain). Its specificity is not known. Unmatched junction bases numbered 10, after V lost 5 bases and J lost 4 bases. Per germline, CDR1 MDHEN and CDR2 SYDVKM. This CDR3 contains 15 residues. Using immunoSEQ multiplex PCR, the repertoire was profiled, and TCRdb retains in-frame clones only, with some absent. The table includes 95,000 to 150,000 clones, 80% to 95% detected once. This sample is part of a study of T cell responses to AZD1222 COVID-19 vaccine. Overall study findings and caveats: It was only a handful of AZD1222 recipients who were seropositive at baseline.

The material was peripheral blood, obtained 28 days after the second AZD1222 dose. The chain employs TRBV28 and TRBJ1-2, with 7 bases matching TRBD1. The origin of this receptor is an adult who received the AZD1222 COVID-19 vaccine. In DNA, the CDR3 is TGTGCCAGCAGTAGACCTCGACAGGGTCGCTATGGCTACACCTTC. Translation: CASSRPRQGRYGYTF.